One and the same sample provided the 15 T cell receptor beta chains below, sequenced in a study of technical replicates of blood from a few donors. TCRdb keeps only in-frame clones here, not all; method: immunoSEQ multiplex PCR. The data hold 85,000 to 100,000 clones, with approximately 95% observed a single time. Sequences were obtained from T cells isolated from PBMCs. The source is a human donor in good health.

V usage is TRBV29-1 and J usage is TRBJ2-3; 10 nucleotides match TRBD2. This CDR3 spans 14 amino acids. From germline, CDR1 is SQVTM and CDR2 ANQGSEA. V gave up 5 bases and J gave up 0 bases; unmatched junction bases: 2. In DNA, the CDR3 is TGCAGCGTTACTAGCGGGACAAGCACAGATACGCAGTATTTT. Amino acid sequence: CSVTSGTSTDTQYF.

This clone has more than one count but fewer than ten. The J gene is TRBJ2-7, the V gene TRBV10-3; D may be TRBD1 (7 bases). Trimming took 1 base from V and 4 from J, leaving 14 bases between them. Germline-derived CDR1 and CDR2 are ENHRY and SYGVKD. This CDR3 comprises 15 residues. CDR3 nucleotides: TGTGCCATCAGTGAGTTTGTGGAGGGACAGTACGAGCAGTACTTC. The encoded protein is CAISEFVEGQYEQYF.

V and J are TRBV10-3 and TRBJ1-2, with D maybe TRBD1 (6 bases). Looked up from germline, CDR1 is ENHRY and CDR2 is SYGVKD. V shed 4 bases and J shed 0 bases, with 6 bases lying between them. The CDR3 is 13 amino acids. This CDR3 is CAISGTANYGYTF. The CDR3 DNA reads as TGTGCCATCAGTGGGACAGCTAACTATGGCTACACCTTC.

The chain is built from TRBV6-5 and TRBJ2-1, with 10 bases lining up with TRBD2. Germline CDR1 and CDR2: MNHEY and SVGAGI. The CDR3 runs to 15 residues. Germline trimming cut 4 bases from V and 6 bases from J; bases unmatched to any gene: 6. The CDR3 nucleotides are TGTGCCAGCAGTTCCGGGACTAGCGTCTTCAATGAGCAGTTCTTC. This codes for CASSSGTSVFNEQFF.

The count of this clone is one. CDR3 bases: TGTGCCAGCAGCTCCCAGGACAATGAGCAGTTCTTC. Amino acids: CASSSQDNEQFF. J is TRBJ2-1 and V is TRBV5-6, with no clear D. Trimming removed 3 bases at V and 5 bases at J, with 6 bases between. Germline-derived CDR1 and CDR2 are SGHDT and YYEEEE. The CDR3 is 12 amino acids.

This chain links TRBV30 with TRBJ2-3, with 7 bases fitting TRBD1. This CDR3 region has 14 residues. Germline assignment: CDR1 GTSNPN and CDR2 SVGIG (reference sequence). Losses at the gene ends were 5 bases for V and 4 bases for J; bases not matched to a gene: 9. CDR3 bases: TGTGCCTGGCGTAAACTCCAGGGGGCAGATACGCAGTATTTT. This sequence encodes CAWRKLQGADTQYF.

The chain couples TRBV7-2 to TRBJ1-1, with D unresolved. Trimming took 0 bases from V and 2 from J, leaving 10 bases between them. Germline CDR1 and CDR2: SGHTA and FQGNSA. The CDR3 covers 15 residues. CDR3 in DNA: TGTGCCAGCAGCTTAGCGCCCGGGGATAACACTGAAGCTTTCTTT. Its translation: CASSLAPGDNTEAFF. Filled out from reference TRBV7-2 and TRBJ1-1, the complete variable domain reads GAGVSQSPSNKVTEKGKDVELRCDPISGHTALYWYRQSLGQGLEFLIYFQGNSAPDKSGLPSDRFSAERTGGSVSTLTIQRTQQEDSAVYLCASSLAPGDNTEAFFGQGTRLTVV.

The genes are TRBV10-3 and TRBJ2-5, with TRBD2 matching over 7 bases. This CDR3 has 15 residues. Trimming took 7 bases from V and 5 from J; bases not matched to a gene: 13. The germline gives CDR1 ENHRY, CDR2 SYGVKD. The CDR3 nucleotides are TGTGCCATCACCCAGACTAGGAACGGGGGGGAGACCCAGTACTTC. Its protein product is CAITQTRNGGETQYF.

The chain carries TRBV27 and TRBJ2-3; D possibly corresponds to TRBD1 (8 bases). Germline-derived CDR1 and CDR2 are MNHEY and SMNVEV (reference sequence). V was pared by 4 bases and J by 0 bases, with 20 bases between. The CDR3 runs 18 residues. CDR3 loop: CASSYRGGYSTSTDTQYF. The CDR3 nucleotides are TGTGCCAGCAGTTACAGGGGGGGCTATTCTACTAGCACAGATACGCAGTATTTT.

This chain uses TRBV7-6 with TRBJ2-1; D is undetermined. The V gene lost 5 bases and the J gene lost 6 bases, with 20 bases spanning the gap. The CDR3 sequence is 16 residues long. Germline CDR1 and CDR2: SGHVS and FNYEAQ. The CDR3 is CASSPTFADFRNEQFF. DNA for the CDR3: TGTGCCAGCAGCCCAACTTTCGCTGACTTCCGCAATGAGCAGTTCTTC.

V and J are TRBV5-1 and TRBJ2-7; TRBD2 agrees at 7 bases. The CDR3 spans 15 residues. Germline CDR1 and CDR2: SGHRS and YFSETQ. The V gene end was trimmed by 1 base and the J gene end by 2 bases; junction bases not matched to a gene: 6. CDR3 DNA: TGCGCCAGCAGCTTGTCATACGGGGGGACCTACGAGCAGTACTTC. Its protein is CASSLSYGGTYEQYF. The complete variable domain, with remaining parts taken from reference TRBV5-1 and TRBJ2-7, reads KAGVTQTPRYLIKTRGQQVTLSCSPISGHRSVSWYQQTPGQGLQFLFEYFSETQRNKGNFPGRFSGRQFSNSRSEMNVSTLELGDSALYLCASSLSYGGTYEQYFGPGTRLTVT.

The rearrangement uses TRBV7-9 and TRBJ2-1, with 9 nucleotides matching TRBD1. With 5 bases clipped from V and 0 bases from J, the junction kept 5 bases outside the gene matches. The CDR3 length is 16 residues. CDR1 is SEHNR and CDR2 is FQNEAQ in the germline V gene (reference sequence). CDR3 DNA sequence: TGTGCCAGCAGCCCCCGACAGGGGGTCTCCTACAATGAGCAGTTCTTC. Protein: CASSPRQGVSYNEQFF.

This clone has a handful of counts. V gene TRBV19 combines with J gene TRBJ1-2, with 8 bases identical to TRBD1. Germline V lookup: CDR1 LNHDA, CDR2 SQIVND (reference sequence). The J segment lost 6 bases and the V segment lost 6 bases, leaving 6 bases of the junction unmatched. CDR3 length: 13 residues. The CDR3 DNA reads TGTGCCAGTAGCCCAACAGGGGGACATGGCTACACCTTC. Translation: CASSPTGGHGYTF.

The rearrangement uses TRBV5-1 and TRBJ2-7; the D gene is possibly TRBD2 (5 bases). CDR1 is SGHRS, CDR2 YFSETQ, per germline. V shed 4 bases and J shed 6 bases, with 26 bases lying between them. The CDR3 contains 17 residues. The CDR3 protein is CASSTGEIRGWFTEQYF. The CDR3 bases are TGCGCCAGCAGCACCGGTGAGATTCGGGGTTGGTTTACCGAGCAGTACTTC.

This chain joins TRBV4-1 and TRBJ2-7; the match to TRBD2 covers 9 bases. The CDR3 sequence is 15 residues long. The junction had 4 bases not matched to a gene; V was cut back by 1 base and J by 3 bases. The germline CDR1 and CDR2 sequences are MGHRA and YSYEKL. CDR3 region: CASSQVAGVIYEQYF. The CDR3 coding sequence is TGCGCCAGCAGCCAAGTAGCGGGAGTCATCTACGAGCAGTACTTC.